This TCR beta chain was found in a study of CD8 T cells in Susac syndrome (dated by TCRdb to between 2019 and 2020). Study-wide context: Of the Susac syndrome patients who were sequenced, roughly six had clinically active disease and roughly 8 were in clinical remission. Susac syndrome patients were therapy-naive, on corticosteroids (some also receiving IVIg), or on IVIg alone at blood withdrawal. Repertoire sequencing was used to test whether CD8+ T cell activation and differentiation in Susac syndrome was antigen driven. The investigation overall reported the following: The number of individuals in the TCR sequencing and HLA analysis was recognized as being relatively small. No clonal expansion was detected in the CD4+ T cell repertoire of Susac syndrome patients.

V drops 4 bases and J drops 0 bases, leaving 10 bases in between. The germline V gene encodes CDR1 SQVTM and CDR2 ANQGSEA. CDR3 length: 13 amino acids, cysteine to phenylalanine. Kept here is only the CDR3 DNA, which spans 39 bases and is read in frame from base 1. With respect to this clonotype: The antigen it recognizes is unknown. The input lacks base qualities; no much larger clone sits a single base away.

Peripheral blood CD8+ and CD4+ T cells from healthy donors, Susac syndrome patients and multiple sclerosis patients were profiled using high-throughput TCR beta sequencing. The Susac syndrome patients fulfilled recently defined diagnostic criteria for definite or probable disease. Bulk CD8+ and CD4+ T cells were purified magnetically by negative isolation, whereas CD8+ TEMRA cells were enriched by FACS. Blood was drawn into EDTA tubes, processed within 24 hours, and PBMCs were isolated by density gradient centrifugation. PBMCs intended for TCR sequencing were frozen in liquid nitrogen and were later thawed in a 37 degrees C water bath. The sorted or isolated CD4+, CD8+ and CD8+ TEMRA cells reached a purity of at least 90%. RNA was extracted using the RNeasy kit, and about 0.5 to 1 ug of the RNA was reverse transcribed with random hexamers. The immunoSEQ multiplex PCR assay, which covers 54 Vbeta and 13 Jbeta segments, was used to amplify TCR beta CDR3 regions. PCR amplification bias was corrected using a synthetic template baseline for primer optimization and computational correction. For the original study's pipeline: Only productive sequences were kept, with reads annotated to V, D and J genes according to IMGT and analyzed in immunoSEQ Analyzer. To calculate clonality, Shannon entropy was normalized by log2 of the number of productive unique sequences and then subtracted from one. For each patient and control, public and private clones were evaluated among the 100 most prevalent clones. A clone was defined as Susac-specific if it was absent from the healthy and MS cohorts, from roughly 980 published viral clones and from other ImmuneACCESS disease sequences. TCRdb took the public reads, trimmed them with fastp at Q25, ran MiXCR for clone calling and kept in-frame beta chains. For every CDR3 protein sequence, its rows merge into one entry that carries the most common genes and DNA. The V and J calls, along with clone size, are taken from TCRdb and not from the paper's own processing. Counted in this sample were some 150,000 distinct CDR3 sequences; 95% of them appeared once. The ten biggest clones cover approximately 0.13% of the sample.

This clonotype originated in a human donor with Susac syndrome. The sequence is built from TRBV29-1 and TRBJ2-7, with no reliable assignment of the D segment. Sample: CD4+ T cells from PBMCs. The sequenced DNA: TGCAGCGTTGGCACGGACCTCTCCTACGAGCAGTACTTC. This is translated as CSVGTDLSYEQYF.